This T cell receptor beta chain was identified in a study of cytomegalovirus exposure and HLA in healthy donors. The study's findings and limits: Confirmation was obtained in vitro that three CMV-associated chains are specific for CMV antigens. Per a later analysis, about 15,000 TCR beta sequences showed association with HLA alleles at 0.05 false discovery rate.

In the PCR, 60 Vbeta and 13 Jbeta primers were used. Per the authors' pipeline: Unique TCR beta chains totaled roughly 79 million in a later count, with roughly 12 million of them shared. TCRdb's table, derived via immunoSEQ multiplex PCR, lists solely in-frame clones and lacks some. V and J calls and clone size are given by that table; D and trimming were obtained from the DNA. This listing includes approximately 50,000 clones. About this clone: Its antigen is not identified.

The V end lost 4 bases, the J end lost 3 bases, and 12 bases lay between the germline ends. Germline CDR1 and CDR2: GTSNPN and SVGIG (reference sequence). The CDR3 totals 13 residues. The rearrangement joins TRBV30 to TRBJ2-5; possible D gene TRBD1, 6 bases. Material: PBMCs. This clonotype was sampled from a male donor in good health and CMV-seronegative. In nucleotides, the CDR3 is TGTGCCTGGAAGCTGGACAGCAAAGAGACCCAGTACTTC. Protein product: CAWKLDSKETQYF.